The present TCR beta chain was sequenced within a study of T cell repertoires in cytomegalovirus infection. Study-level information: Both a matching HLA type and CMV infection were indicated by public TCR beta signatures.

Study-level findings and limits: HLA-C-restricted CMV-specific TCR beta clonotypes were dominant in the ex vivo response. Summed frequency of public TCR beta families distinguished CMV carriers with the relevant HLA.

Comments on this clonotype: Antigen unknown. The conserved final phenylalanine or tryptophan is absent from the CDR3, which likely points to a read error. The limits of the CDR3 on the DNA are not certain, so only TCRdb's listed CDR3 is given.

MiXCR, applied by TCRdb to the reads, yields one record per CDR3 protein. Of around 250,000 distinct CDR3 sequences listed, over 15% are singletons. In germline, CDR1 is LNHNV, CDR2 YYDKDF (reference sequence). With termini counted, the CDR3 has 13 amino acids. The source is a human donor in good health (CMV status not recorded). Some clones in this sample may be carry-over from other donors' samples. The V gene is TRBV15, the J gene TRBJ2-7; the table's D call of TRBD2 was not tested on the DNA. The specimen sequenced was CD8+ T cells from PBMCs. The CDR3 loop is CATSRDRNRALGE.